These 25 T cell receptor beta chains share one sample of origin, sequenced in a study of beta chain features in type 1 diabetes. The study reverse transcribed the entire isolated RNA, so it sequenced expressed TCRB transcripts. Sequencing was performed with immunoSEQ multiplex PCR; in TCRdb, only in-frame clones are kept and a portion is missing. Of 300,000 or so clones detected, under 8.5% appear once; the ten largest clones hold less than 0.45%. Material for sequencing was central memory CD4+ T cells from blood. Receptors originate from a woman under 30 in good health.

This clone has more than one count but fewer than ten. The CDR3 is CASSDAGASYGYTF. CDR3 sequence (DNA): TGTGCCAGCAGTGATGCGGGGGCCTCCTATGGCTACACCTTC. V is TRBV25-1 and J is TRBJ1-2, with a possible D match to TRBD1 (6 bases). The CDR3 runs to 14 residues. CDR1 and CDR2 from the germline V gene are MGHDK and SYGVNS. The V end lost 3 bases, the J end lost 4 bases, and 12 bases lay between the germline ends.

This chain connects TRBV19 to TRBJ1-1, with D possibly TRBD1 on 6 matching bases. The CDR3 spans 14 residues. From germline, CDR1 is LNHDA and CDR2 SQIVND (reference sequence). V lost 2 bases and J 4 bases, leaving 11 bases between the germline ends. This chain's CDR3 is CASSITGLRTEAFF. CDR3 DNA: TGTGCCAGTAGTATAACAGGGCTGCGCACTGAAGCTTTCTTT.

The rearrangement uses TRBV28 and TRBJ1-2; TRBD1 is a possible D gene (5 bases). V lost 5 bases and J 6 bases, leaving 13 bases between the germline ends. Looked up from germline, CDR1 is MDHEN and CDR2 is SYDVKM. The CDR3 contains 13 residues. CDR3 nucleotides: TGTGCCAGCAGTGGGACCGGGAGAAATGGCTACACCTTC. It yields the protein CASSGTGRNGYTF.

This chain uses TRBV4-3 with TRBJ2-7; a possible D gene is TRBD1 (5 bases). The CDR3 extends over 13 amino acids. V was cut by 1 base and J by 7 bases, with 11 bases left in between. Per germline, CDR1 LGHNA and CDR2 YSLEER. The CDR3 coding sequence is TGCGCCAGCAGCCAAGTTGGGGCCCGGGAGCAGTACTTC. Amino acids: CASSQVGAREQYF.

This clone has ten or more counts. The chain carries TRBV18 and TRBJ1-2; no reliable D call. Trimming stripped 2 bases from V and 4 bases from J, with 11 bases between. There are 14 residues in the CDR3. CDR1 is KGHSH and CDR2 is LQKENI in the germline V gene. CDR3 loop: CASSPGQDLYGYTF. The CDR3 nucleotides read TGTGCCAGCTCACCAGGTCAGGATCTCTATGGCTACACCTTC.

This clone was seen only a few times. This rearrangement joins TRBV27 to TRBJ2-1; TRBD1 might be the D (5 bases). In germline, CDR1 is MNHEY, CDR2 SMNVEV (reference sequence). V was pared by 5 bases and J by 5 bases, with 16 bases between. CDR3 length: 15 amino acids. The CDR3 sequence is CASSPRTTSNNEQFF. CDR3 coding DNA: TGTGCCAGCAGTCCTCGGACAACGTCTAACAATGAGCAGTTCTTC.

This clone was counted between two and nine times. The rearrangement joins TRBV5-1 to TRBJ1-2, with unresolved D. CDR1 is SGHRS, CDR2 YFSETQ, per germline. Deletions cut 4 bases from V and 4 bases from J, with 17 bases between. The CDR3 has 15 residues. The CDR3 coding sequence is TGCGCCAGCAGCCCAACTACAGAAGCGGGCTATGGCTACACCTTC. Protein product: CASSPTTEAGYGYTF.

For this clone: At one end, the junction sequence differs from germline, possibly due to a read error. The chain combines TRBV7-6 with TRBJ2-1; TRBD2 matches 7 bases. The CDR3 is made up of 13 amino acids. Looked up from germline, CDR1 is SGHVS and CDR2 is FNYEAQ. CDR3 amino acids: CASSLAVSGEQFF. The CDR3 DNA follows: TGTGCCAGCAGCCTAGCGGTTAGCGGTGAGCAGTTCTTC.

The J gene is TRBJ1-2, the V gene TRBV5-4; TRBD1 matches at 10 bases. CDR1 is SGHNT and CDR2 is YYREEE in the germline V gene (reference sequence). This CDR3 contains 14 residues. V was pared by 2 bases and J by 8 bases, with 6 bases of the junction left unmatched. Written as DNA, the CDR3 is TGTGCCAGCAGCTTATCCGGGACAGGGGACGGCTACACCTTC. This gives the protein CASSLSGTGDGYTF.

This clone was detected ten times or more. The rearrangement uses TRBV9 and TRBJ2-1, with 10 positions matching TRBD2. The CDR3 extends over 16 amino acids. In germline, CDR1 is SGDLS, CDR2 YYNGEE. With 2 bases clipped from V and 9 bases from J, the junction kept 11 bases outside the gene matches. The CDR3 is CASSVLSSGSSSEQFF. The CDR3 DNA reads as TGTGCCAGCAGCGTTCTCTCTAGCGGGAGTTCTAGTGAGCAGTTCTTC. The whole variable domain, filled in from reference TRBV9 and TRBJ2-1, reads DSGVTQTPKHLITATGQRVTLRCSPRSGDLSVYWYQQSLDQGLQFLIQYYNGEERAKGNILERFSAQQFPDLHSELNLSSLELGDSALYFCASSVLSSGSSSEQFFGPGTRLTVL.

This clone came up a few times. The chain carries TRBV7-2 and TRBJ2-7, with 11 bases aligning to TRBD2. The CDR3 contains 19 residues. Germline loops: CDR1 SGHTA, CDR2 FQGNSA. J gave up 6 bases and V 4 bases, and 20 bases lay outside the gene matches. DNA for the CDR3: TGTGCCAGCAGCTCAAGAGGGGGGCTAGCGGGAGGCTCACCCCGCGAGCAGTACTTC. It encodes CASSSRGGLAGGSPREQYF.

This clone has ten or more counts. For the CDR3, the DNA is TGTGCCAGCTCACCATACGGACAGGGGTGGATGAACACTGAAGCTTTCTTT. It encodes CASSPYGQGWMNTEAFF. V usage is TRBV18 and J usage is TRBJ1-1; 9 bases line up with TRBD1. The trim removed 2 bases at V and 0 bases at J, leaving 7 bases unmatched. The germline CDR1 and CDR2 sequences are KGHSH and LQKENI. The CDR3 length is 17 residues.

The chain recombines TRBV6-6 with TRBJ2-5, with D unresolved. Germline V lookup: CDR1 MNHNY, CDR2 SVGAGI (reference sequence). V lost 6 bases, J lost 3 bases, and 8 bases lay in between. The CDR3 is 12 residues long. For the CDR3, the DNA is TGTGCCAGCAGGTGGGCAGAAGAGACCCAGTACTTC. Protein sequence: CASRWAEETQYF.

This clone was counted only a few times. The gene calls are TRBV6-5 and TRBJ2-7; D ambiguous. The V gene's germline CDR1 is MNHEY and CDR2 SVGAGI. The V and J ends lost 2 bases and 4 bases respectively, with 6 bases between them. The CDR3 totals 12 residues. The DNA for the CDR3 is TGTGCCAGCAGTTACGTGGAGTACGAGCAGTACTTC. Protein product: CASSYVEYEQYF.

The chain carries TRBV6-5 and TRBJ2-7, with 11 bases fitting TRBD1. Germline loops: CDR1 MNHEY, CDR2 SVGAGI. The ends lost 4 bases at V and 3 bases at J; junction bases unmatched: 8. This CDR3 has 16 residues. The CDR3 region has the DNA TGTGCCAGCAGTTCCGCCAGGACAGGGGGCAACTACGAGCAGTACTTC. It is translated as CASSSARTGGNYEQYF.

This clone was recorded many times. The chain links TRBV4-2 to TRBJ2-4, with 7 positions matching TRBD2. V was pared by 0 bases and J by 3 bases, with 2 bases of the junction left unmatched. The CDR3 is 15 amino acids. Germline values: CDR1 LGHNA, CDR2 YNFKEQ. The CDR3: CASSQEASGKNIQYF. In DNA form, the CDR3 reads TGTGCCAGCAGCCAAGAGGCTAGCGGCAAAAACATTCAGTACTTC.

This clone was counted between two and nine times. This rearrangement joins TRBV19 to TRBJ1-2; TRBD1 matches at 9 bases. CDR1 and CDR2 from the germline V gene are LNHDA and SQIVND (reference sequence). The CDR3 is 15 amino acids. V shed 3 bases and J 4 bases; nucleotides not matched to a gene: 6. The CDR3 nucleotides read TGTGCCAGTAGTATCCGGGGACAGGGCTTCTATGGCTACACCTTC. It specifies CASSIRGQGFYGYTF.

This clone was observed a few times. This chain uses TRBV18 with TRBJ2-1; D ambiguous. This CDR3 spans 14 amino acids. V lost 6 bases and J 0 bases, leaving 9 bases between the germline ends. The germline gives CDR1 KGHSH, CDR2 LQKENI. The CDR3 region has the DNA TGTGCCAGCTCCGACGTACACTCCTACAATGAGCAGTTCTTC. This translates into CASSDVHSYNEQFF.

CDR3 region: CASSVAPDQPQHF. CDR3 in DNA: TGTGCCAGCAGCGTCGCCCCGGATCAGCCCCAGCATTTT. The chain joins TRBV9 to TRBJ1-5, with unresolved D. Germline loops: CDR1 SGDLS, CDR2 YYNGEE. The germline V and J ends were trimmed by 2 bases and 5 bases, with 8 bases remaining between them. The CDR3 loop spans 13 amino acids.

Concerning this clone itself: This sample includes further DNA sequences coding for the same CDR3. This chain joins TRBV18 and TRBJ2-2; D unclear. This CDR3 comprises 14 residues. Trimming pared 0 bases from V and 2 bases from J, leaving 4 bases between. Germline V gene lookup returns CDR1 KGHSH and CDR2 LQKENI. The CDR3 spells CASSPPGNTGELFF. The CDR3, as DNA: TGTGCCAGCTCACCACCGGGCAACACCGGGGAGCTGTTTTTT.

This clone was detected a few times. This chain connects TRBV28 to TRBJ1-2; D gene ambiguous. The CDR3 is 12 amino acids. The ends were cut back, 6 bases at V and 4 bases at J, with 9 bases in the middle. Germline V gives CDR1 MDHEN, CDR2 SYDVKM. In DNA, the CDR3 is TGTGCCAGCAGGATCTTGGGCTATGGCTACACCTTC. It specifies CASRILGYGYTF.

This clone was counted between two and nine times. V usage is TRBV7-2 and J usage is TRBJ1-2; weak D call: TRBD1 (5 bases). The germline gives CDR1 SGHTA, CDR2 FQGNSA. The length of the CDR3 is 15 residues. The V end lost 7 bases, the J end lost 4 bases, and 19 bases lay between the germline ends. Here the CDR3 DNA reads TGTGCCAGCACCCCGGGACGGGGGGAATCCTATGGCTACACCTTC. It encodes CASTPGRGESYGYTF.

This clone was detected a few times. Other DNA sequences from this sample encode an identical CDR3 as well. This chain's CDR3 is CASSLLEGETQYF. Written as DNA, the CDR3 is TGTGCCAGCAGTCTCTTGGAGGGAGAGACCCAGTACTTC. V is TRBV28 and J is TRBJ2-5; weak D call: TRBD2 (6 bases). Germline V gene lookup returns CDR1 MDHEN and CDR2 SYDVKM. This CDR3 is built from 13 residues. Trimming pared 5 bases from V and 4 bases from J, leaving 11 bases between.

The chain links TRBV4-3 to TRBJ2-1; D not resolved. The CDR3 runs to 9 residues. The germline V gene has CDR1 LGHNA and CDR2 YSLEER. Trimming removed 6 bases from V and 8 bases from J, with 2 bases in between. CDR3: CASRDEQFF. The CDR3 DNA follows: TGCGCCAGCAGGGATGAGCAGTTCTTC.

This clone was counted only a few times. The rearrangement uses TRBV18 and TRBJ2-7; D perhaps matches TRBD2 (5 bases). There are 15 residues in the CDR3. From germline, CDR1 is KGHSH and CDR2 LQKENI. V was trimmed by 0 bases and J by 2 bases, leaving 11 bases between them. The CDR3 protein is CASSPPSGSPYEQYF. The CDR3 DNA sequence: TGTGCCAGCTCACCACCGTCGGGGTCTCCCTACGAGCAGTACTTC.